The present TCR beta chain was sequenced within a study of T cell repertoires in ileal Crohn's disease. CDR1 SNHLY and CDR2 FYNNEI come from the germline V gene. The CDR3 length is 14 residues. Trimming cost V 4 bases and J 5 bases; bases outside gene matches: 7. Documented time point: neoterminal ileum biopsy at postoperative endoscopy, about 6 months after surgery. Method: immunoSEQ multiplex PCR; TCRdb's copy keeps in-frame clones and lacks some. The sample lists about 15,000 clones; around 80% were seen once. The J gene is TRBJ2-7, the V gene TRBV2, with 8 nucleotides matching TRBD1. This TCR derives from an adult with Crohn's disease. Specimen: ileal tissue. The CDR3 nucleotides are TGTGCCAGCAGTGCTAGAACAGGGGGGAACGAGCAGTACTTC. Its translation is CASSARTGGNEQYF.